This T cell receptor (beta chain) was documented in a study of high-grade serous ovarian cancer treatment subgroups. General study results and limits: TCR relatedness rose with neoantigen level and trended with mutation load. Repertoire similarity ranged roughly 0.11 to 0.85 between tumors of one patient. Bulk tumor TCR sequencing gave no spatial information.

The method was immunoSEQ multiplex PCR; TCRdb's version includes in-frame clones alone and lacks a portion of them. This sample carries a few thousand clones, 65% to 85% of them seen once, and the ten largest clones take 5.5%. The CDR3 spans 23 residues. Tumor tissue was taken before any definitive surgery or chemotherapy was given. On this clone: Antigen unknown.

The rearrangement links TRBV1 to TRBJ1-6. TRBV1 is annotated as a pseudogene. This TCR came from a human donor with high-grade serous ovarian cancer. Sequencing used tumor tissue. The CDR3 sequence: CTSSQDEGRLVRTPLVGNSPLHF. The CDR3 DNA reads TGCACCAGCAGCCAAGACGAGGGTCGATTGGTTCGAACACCCCTCGTGGGAAATTCACCCCTCCACTTT.